This entry describes one TCR beta chain. Its antigen is unknown. 5'RACE, which relied on constant-segment primers, yielded TCR alpha and TCR beta cDNA libraries carrying sample barcodes and UMIs. TCRdb re-analysed the 5' RACE reads in MiXCR, keeping a single row per CDR3 protein. Of 300,000 to 350,000 distinct CDR3 sequences listed, 12% to 15% are singletons. This sample was taken from a study of T-cell memory formation after mild COVID-19. At the level of the study: TCR clusters were largely donor specific.

Overall study results and limits: Some clones that responded were present in memory (sampled pre-infection), which suggests cross-reactive memory joined.

The CDR3 length is 13 residues. Trimming took 6 bases from V and 3 from J, leaving 9 bases between them. Per germline, CDR1 SNHLY and CDR2 FYNNEI. The chain joins TRBV2 to TRBJ1-5; no reliable D call. Sequencing input: PBMCs or a T cell subset sorted from them (not recorded which). The clonotype was recovered from a man aged 18 to 29 who had mild COVID-19 (a few samples of this study predate the infection). Cell type and time point are not known. Here the CDR3 reads CASSGDYNQPQHF. CDR3 nucleotides: TGTGCCAGCAGCGGAGACTACAATCAGCCCCAGCATTTT.